Below are 24 T cell receptor beta chains sequenced from a single sample in a study of shared clonotypes between healthy human individuals. Clones were read by immunoSEQ multiplex PCR, and TCRdb kept only the in-frame ones, dropping some. The table includes over 1.5 million clones, 95% to 99% detected once. Material for sequencing was naive CD4+ T cells sorted from blood. Documented subset: CD45RA+ positively selected. The receptors come from a man aged 30-40 years in good health.

The J gene is TRBJ2-3, the V gene TRBV2, with 13 positions matching TRBD2. After removal of 6 bases from V and 0 bases from J, the junction contained 3 bases not matched to a gene. Germline lookup yields CDR1 SNHLY and CDR2 FYNNEI. CDR3 length equals 16 residues. The CDR3 coding sequence is TGTGCCAGCAGCGGGACTAGCGGGGTTAGCACAGATACGCAGTATTTT. As protein: CASSGTSGVSTDTQYF.

V gene TRBV20-1 combines with J gene TRBJ1-2; 8 bases align to TRBD1. CDR1 is DFQATT and CDR2 is SNEGSKA in the germline V gene (reference sequence). The CDR3 length is 11 residues. The CDR3 loop reads CNPGGDYGYTF. CDR3 nucleotides: TGCAATCCAGGGGGCGACTATGGCTACACCTTC.

V and J are TRBV2 and TRBJ2-7; D call uncertain. Germline CDR1 and CDR2: SNHLY and FYNNEI. Trimming left V 5 bases short and J 3 bases short, with 8 bases between. The CDR3 is 12 residues long. Written as DNA, the CDR3 is TGTGCCAGCAGTATAACAAACTACGAGCAGTACTTC. Protein product: CASSITNYEQYF.

The chain uses TRBV7-2 and TRBJ2-1, with 12 bases fitting TRBD2. The germline V gene has CDR1 SGHTA and CDR2 FQGNSA. J was trimmed by 4 bases and V by 5 bases; bases with no gene match: 9. CDR3 size: 17 residues. In nucleotides, the CDR3 is TGTGCCAGCAGCCTACAGGGACTAGCGGGCCCGTACAATGAGCAGTTCTTC. Its protein product is CASSLQGLAGPYNEQFF. The full variable domain, completed using reference TRBV7-2 and TRBJ2-1, is GAGVSQSPSNKVTEKGKDVELRCDPISGHTALYWYRQSLGQGLEFLIYFQGNSAPDKSGLPSDRFSAERTGGSVSTLTIQRTQQEDSAVYLCASSLQGLAGPYNEQFFGPGTRLTVL.

The chain links TRBV5-3 to TRBJ2-6; TRBD1 agrees at 9 bases. TRBV5-3 counts as an open reading frame of uncertain function. The V and J ends lost 0 bases and 0 bases, in that order; junction bases with no gene match: 7. The CDR3 extends over 19 amino acids. CDR3 DNA: TGTGCCAGAAGCTTGGCCTCCGGGACAGGGTACTCTGGGGCCAACGTCCTGACTTTC. Protein sequence: CARSLASGTGYSGANVLTF.

The CDR3 is CASRSPRGQGAWDNYGYTF. CDR3 sequence (DNA): TGTGCCAGCAGGTCCCCCCGGGGACAGGGGGCATGGGATAACTATGGCTACACCTTC. The rearrangement uses TRBV7-8 and TRBJ1-2, with 12 bases lining up with TRBD1. Germline V lookup: CDR1 SGHVS, CDR2 FQNEAQ. The CDR3 is made up of 19 amino acids. V shed 6 bases and J 1 base; nucleotides not matched to a gene: 15.

The chain employs TRBV10-3 and TRBJ2-1, with D possibly matching TRBD2 (6 bases). The CDR3 has 17 amino acids. Germline CDR1 and CDR2: ENHRY and SYGVKD. V was cut by 0 bases and J by 3 bases, with 15 bases left in between. The DNA for the CDR3 is TGTGCCATCAGTGAGTCGTTCGCCGGGAGTCACTACAATGAGCAGTTCTTC. Protein: CAISESFAGSHYNEQFF.

This rearrangement joins TRBV10-2 to TRBJ1-5; D possibly corresponds to TRBD1 (6 bases). The CDR3 is 14 residues long. Looked up from germline, CDR1 is WSHSY and CDR2 is SAAADI. The ends were cut back, 5 bases at V and 2 bases at J, with 10 bases in the middle. CDR3 nucleotide sequence: TGCGCCAGCAGTCCGGCAGGGGGCAATCAGCCCCAGCATTTT. As protein: CASSPAGGNQPQHF.

The chain is built from TRBV19 and TRBJ2-1; 11 positions match TRBD2. V lost 2 bases to trimming and J lost 9 bases; unmatched junction nucleotides: 6. CDR3 size: 15 residues. CDR1 LNHDA and CDR2 SQIVND come from the germline V gene (reference sequence). CDR3 protein: CASSIIAGGPGEQFF. Written as DNA, the CDR3 is TGTGCCAGTAGTATAATAGCGGGAGGGCCCGGTGAGCAGTTCTTC.

The chain is built from TRBV28 and TRBJ2-7, with a weak D call TRBD1 (6 bases). The CDR3 spans 13 residues. Trimming shortened V by 6 bases and J by 2 bases, and 11 bases separated the two germline ends. CDR1 is MDHEN, CDR2 SYDVKM, per germline. CDR3 residues: CASRIGTPYEQYF. CDR3 nucleotide sequence: TGTGCCAGCAGGATCGGGACACCCTACGAGCAGTACTTC.

V usage is TRBV30 and J usage is TRBJ2-5; TRBD2 agrees at 7 bases. The CDR3 covers 15 residues. V gave up 0 bases and J gave up 4 bases; unmatched junction bases: 8. CDR1 GTSNPN and CDR2 SVGIG come from the germline V gene (reference sequence). This CDR3 is CAWSVGRGRLETQYF. The DNA of the CDR3 is TGTGCCTGGAGTGTAGGGCGGGGGAGGTTAGAGACCCAGTACTTC. Full variable domain (outside the CDR3, taken from reference TRBV30 and TRBJ2-5): SQTIHQWPATLVQPVGSPLSLECTVEGTSNPNLYWYRQAAGRGLQLLFYSVGIGQISSEVPQNLSASRPQDRQFILSSKKLLLSDSGFYLCAWSVGRGRLETQYFGPGTRLLVL.

J is TRBJ1-5 and V is TRBV2, with 7 bases identical to TRBD1. Germline-derived CDR1 and CDR2 are SNHLY and FYNNEI. CDR3 length: 14 amino acids. The J segment lost 6 bases and the V segment lost 2 bases, leaving 4 bases of the junction unmatched. The CDR3 protein is CASSERQGSQPQHF. The CDR3, as DNA: TGTGCCAGCAGTGAAAGACAGGGAAGTCAGCCCCAGCATTTT.

J is TRBJ2-2 and V is TRBV7-9; TRBD1 or TRBD2 may be the D gene (5 bases each). Germline CDR1 SEHNR, CDR2 FQNEAQ (reference sequence). The CDR3 is 15 amino acids. The V end was cut by 5 bases, the J end by 0 bases, with 10 bases between. CDR3: CASSARGANTGELFF. For the CDR3, the DNA is TGTGCCAGCAGCGCTCGAGGGGCGAACACCGGGGAGCTGTTTTTT.

The J gene is TRBJ2-5, the V gene TRBV5-4; 13 bases line up with TRBD2. Losses at the gene ends were 4 bases for V and 5 bases for J; bases not matched to a gene: 11. The CDR3 is made up of 17 amino acids. The germline V gene has CDR1 SGHNT and CDR2 YYREEE (reference sequence). The DNA for the CDR3 is TGTGCCAGCAGCCCGCCTGGACTAGCGGGAGACGGCGAGACCCAGTACTTC. The encoded protein is CASSPPGLAGDGETQYF. The entire variable domain, with the rest obtained from reference TRBV5-4 and TRBJ2-5, is as follows: ETGVTQSPTHLIKTRGQQVTLRCSSQSGHNTVSWYQQALGQGPQFIFQYYREEENGRGNFPPRFSGLQFPNYSSELNVNALELDDSALYLCASSPPGLAGDGETQYFGPGTRLLVL.

V gene TRBV18 combines with J gene TRBJ1-5; D may be TRBD1 (6 bases). There are 15 residues in the CDR3. V shed 3 bases and J shed 5 bases, with 14 bases lying between them. The germline CDR1 and CDR2 sequences are KGHSH and LQKENI. CDR3 DNA sequence: TGTGCCAGCTCACCCAGCAGGGGTTGGGATCAGCCCCAGCATTTT. Amino acid sequence: CASSPSRGWDQPQHF. Complete variable domain (other parts from reference TRBV18 and TRBJ1-5): NAGVMQNPRHLVRRRGQEARLRCSPMKGHSHVYWYRQLPEEGLKFMVYLQKENIIDESGMPKERFSAEFPKEGPSILRIQQVVRGDSAAYFCASSPSRGWDQPQHFGDGTRLSIL.

Details on this clone: This sample includes further DNA sequences coding for the same CDR3. The rearrangement uses TRBV18 and TRBJ2-2; D is unclear. V was pared by 2 bases and J by 6 bases, with 7 bases between. Germline CDR1 and CDR2: KGHSH and LQKENI. The CDR3 is made up of 13 amino acids. DNA of the CDR3: TGTGCCAGCTCACCAAGGGTGTCCGGGGAGCTGTTTTTT. It yields the protein CASSPRVSGELFF.

With respect to this clone: The sample carries other DNA sequences with the same CDR3. This chain joins TRBV25-1 and TRBJ1-5; 7 bases are a match to TRBD1. CDR1 and CDR2 from the germline V gene are MGHDK and SYGVNS. Trimming took 2 bases from V and 2 from J; bases not matched to a gene: 3. This CDR3 has 15 residues. This CDR3 is CASSEAGTGNQPQHF. Written as DNA, the CDR3 is TGTGCCAGCAGTGAAGCCGGGACAGGCAATCAGCCCCAGCATTTT.

V usage is TRBV14 and J usage is TRBJ1-3; weak D call: TRBD1 (6 bases). V was cut by 3 bases and J by 2 bases, with 11 bases left in between. Germline CDR1 and CDR2: SGHDN and FVKESK. The CDR3 extends over 15 amino acids. CDR3 coding DNA: TGTGCCAGCAGCCACAGGGGCATCCCTGGAAACACCATATATTTT. It yields the protein CASSHRGIPGNTIYF. The full variable domain, completed using reference TRBV14 and TRBJ1-3, is EAGVTQFPSHSVIEKGQTVTLRCDPISGHDNLYWYRRVMGKEIKFLLHFVKESKQDESGMPNNRFLAERTGGTYSTLKVQPAELEDSGVYFCASSHRGIPGNTIYFGEGSWLTVV.

This clone was picked up one time. Distinct nucleotide sequences in the sample also encode this CDR3. For the CDR3, the DNA is TGTGCCAGCAGCCCTCCCCCTTATGGCTACACCTTC. This encodes CASSPPPYGYTF. This chain joins TRBV28 and TRBJ1-2; no reliable D call. The V end lost 6 bases, the J end lost 5 bases, and 10 bases lay between the germline ends. The V gene's germline CDR1 is MDHEN and CDR2 SYDVKM. The CDR3 has 12 amino acids.

This chain links TRBV5-1 with TRBJ2-7, with TRBD1 as a possible D gene (5 bases). Trimming pared 4 bases from V and 1 base from J, leaving 12 bases between. CDR3 size: 14 residues. CDR1 is SGHRS and CDR2 is YFSETQ in the germline V gene. CDR3: CASSLETVSYEQYF. CDR3 nucleotides: TGCGCCAGCAGCCTCGAGACAGTATCCTACGAGCAGTACTTC.

The gene calls are TRBV18 and TRBJ2-1; tentative D call: TRBD1 (5 bases). This CDR3 is built from 15 residues. The germline V and J ends were trimmed by 5 bases and 3 bases, with 14 bases remaining between them. Germline CDR1 reads KGHSH; CDR2 reads LQKENI. The CDR3 reads CASSLQVNYYNEQFF. CDR3 bases: TGTGCCAGCTCATTACAGGTGAACTACTACAATGAGCAGTTCTTC.

This chain links TRBV9 with TRBJ2-2; TRBD2 matches at 13 bases. The V segment lost 1 base and the J segment 7 bases; nucleotides outside the gene matches: 22. The CDR3 consists of 22 residues. The germline V gene has CDR1 SGDLS and CDR2 YYNGEE. In nucleotides, the CDR3 is TGTGCCAGCAGCGTACGCCCTGCCAGGGCCTGGACTAGCGGGAGCGATGACGGGGAGCTGTTTTTT. Amino acids: CASSVRPARAWTSGSDDGELFF.

The V and J genes are TRBV6-1 and TRBJ2-5, with no clear D. The CDR3 spans 14 residues. CDR1 is MNHNS, CDR2 SASEGT, per germline. V lost 2 bases and J lost 2, with 9 bases in between. CDR3 residues: CASSETELQETQYF. CDR3 in DNA: TGTGCCAGCAGTGAAACAGAGCTGCAAGAGACCCAGTACTTC.

This chain uses TRBV7-9 with TRBJ1-1; D unresolved. The CDR3 covers 15 residues. Germline V gene lookup returns CDR1 SEHNR and CDR2 FQNEAQ (reference sequence). Trimming stripped 0 bases from V and 4 bases from J, with 12 bases between. In nucleotides, the CDR3 is TGTGCCAGCAGCTTAGCTCTCTCAGGTCGCACTGAAGCTTTCTTT. Translating gives CASSLALSGRTEAFF.